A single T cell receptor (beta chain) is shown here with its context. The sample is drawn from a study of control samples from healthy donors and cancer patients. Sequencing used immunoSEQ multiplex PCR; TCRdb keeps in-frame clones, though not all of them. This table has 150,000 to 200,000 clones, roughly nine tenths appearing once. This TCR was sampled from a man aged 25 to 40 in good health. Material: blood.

The CDR3 loop is CATRGPGTDTQYF. DNA of the CDR3: TGTGCCACCCGGGGGCCCGGCACAGATACGCAGTATTTT. The chain has TRBV19 and TRBJ2-3; possibly TRBD1 or TRBD2 for D (6 bases each). Looked up from germline, CDR1 is LNHDA and CDR2 is SQIVND (reference sequence). The CDR3 runs 13 residues. Trimming cost V 10 bases and J 1 base, with 12 bases left between them.